These 29 T cell receptor beta chains share one sample of origin, sequenced in a study of T cells in Graves' hyperthyroidism and ophthalmopathy. The CDR3 regions of TCR beta were amplified from RNA transcripts. The study used the HTBI primer set for a first-round RT-PCR of the TCR CDR3. From the multiplex PCR reads, TCRdb called clonotypes with MiXCR, one entry per CDR3 protein. The sample lists 500,000 to 800,000 distinct CDR3 sequences, about 15% occurring once. Sequencing was performed on blood. The receptor source for this set is a woman aged 45-60 years with Graves' ophthalmopathy.

A few counts support this clonotype. V usage is TRBV12-3 or TRBV12-4 and J usage is TRBJ2-1, with a tentative D call TRBD2 (5 bases). Trimming removed 5 bases at V and 0 bases at J, with 17 bases between. This CDR3 is built from 17 residues. CDR3 residues: CASSRDREYDSYNEQFF. CDR3 bases: TGTGCCAGCAGTCGCGACCGGGAATACGACTCCTACAATGAGCAGTTCTTC.

The chain links TRBV6-5 to TRBJ2-2; 7 bases are a match to TRBD1. With 0 bases clipped from V and 6 bases from J, the junction kept 1 base outside the gene matches. Germline CDR1 MNHEY, CDR2 SVGAGI. The CDR3 runs to 14 residues. CDR3 sequence: CASSYSTGPGELFF. CDR3 sequence (DNA): TGTGCCAGCAGTTACTCGACAGGGCCCGGGGAGCTGTTTTTT.

The J gene is TRBJ2-4, the V gene TRBV24-1, with 7 bases matching TRBD1. Germline CDR1 reads KGHDR; CDR2 reads SFDVKD. This CDR3 comprises 15 residues. With 5 bases clipped from V and 3 bases from J, the junction kept 6 bases outside the gene matches. In nucleotides, the CDR3 is TGTGCCACCAGTGGCCAGGGGGTGGACAAAAACATTCAGTACTTC. Translating it yields CATSGQGVDKNIQYF.

The CDR3 region has the DNA TGTGCCAGCAGCCAAGTACAAACTACCGGGGAGCTGTTTTTT. It translates to CASSQVQTTGELFF. The chain links TRBV3-1 to TRBJ2-2; D not certain. Germline-derived CDR1 and CDR2 are LGHDT and YNNKEL (reference sequence). CDR3 size: 14 residues. V shed 1 base and J shed 5 bases, with 8 bases lying between them.

This clonotype was recorded at least ten times. The chain joins TRBV15 to TRBJ1-2; no clear D gene. Germline CDR1 reads LNHNV; CDR2 reads YYDKDF (reference sequence). The V end was cut by 2 bases, the J end by 6 bases, with 19 bases between. The CDR3 sequence is 16 residues long. CDR3 nucleotide sequence: TGTGCCACCAGCAGAACATTGGACGCGGACTTGCATGGCTACACCTTC. It codes for CATSRTLDADLHGYTF.

This clonotype was counted ten times or more. V gene TRBV6-2 or TRBV6-3 combines with J gene TRBJ1-5; D is unclear. V lost 0 bases and J lost 5, with 2 bases in between. The CDR3 has 12 amino acids. The germline CDR1 and CDR2 sequences are MNHEY and SVGEGT. The CDR3 here is CASSYSYQPQHF. In DNA form, the CDR3 reads TGTGCCAGCAGTTACTCGTATCAGCCCCAGCATTTT.

With regard to this clonotype: One end of the junction is discordant with germline, which a read error may explain. This sequence joins TRBV6-5 and TRBJ2-1; possibly TRBD2 for D (6 bases). From germline, CDR1 is MNHEY and CDR2 SVGAGI. The CDR3 runs to 14 residues. The CDR3 spells CASSYGGDVYEQFF. In nucleotides, the CDR3 is TGTGCCAGTAGTTACGGGGGAGATGTATATGAGCAGTTCTTC.

This clonotype has more than one count but fewer than ten. The rearrangement uses TRBV5-4 and TRBJ2-3; the D gene is possibly TRBD1 (5 bases). The germline CDR1 and CDR2 sequences are SGHNT and YYREEE (reference sequence). The CDR3 is 14 residues long. The V end lost 1 base, the J end lost 4 bases, and 10 bases lay between the germline ends. CDR3 sequence reads: CASSLQGLADTQYF. The CDR3 nucleotides are TGTGCCAGCAGCTTGCAGGGCCTGGCAGATACGCAGTATTTT.

With respect to this clonotype: This CDR3 is missing its conserved last phenylalanine or tryptophan, likely due to a read error. V gene TRBV20-1 combines with J gene TRBJ2-2, with D perhaps TRBD2 (6 bases). Trimming shortened V by 0 bases and J by 4 bases, and 9 bases separated the two germline ends. The CDR3 is 14 amino acids. Germline CDR1 is DFQATT and CDR2 is SNEGSKA (reference sequence). CDR3 DNA sequence: TGCAGTGCTAGAGATGGGGGACTCACCGGGGAGCTGTTTTCT. As protein: CSARDGGLTGELFS.

This clonotype has at least ten counts. The rearrangement links TRBV10-3 to TRBJ1-1; D uncertain. Germline loops: CDR1 ENHRY, CDR2 SYGVKD. The ends were cut back, 3 bases at V and 7 bases at J, with 12 bases in the middle. CDR3 length: 13 amino acids. CDR3 in DNA: TGTGCCATCAGTGACCCCAGAAGTCTTGAAGCTTTCTTT. Amino acid sequence: CAISDPRSLEAFF.

The V call is TRBV4-2, the J call TRBJ2-5; maybe TRBD2 (7 bases). Trimming cost V 0 bases and J 4 bases, with 9 bases left between them. CDR1 LGHNA and CDR2 YNFKEQ come from the germline V gene. The CDR3 sequence is 14 residues long. The CDR3 region has the DNA TGTGCCAGCAGCCAAGAAAGGGGGGGAGAGACCCAGTACTTC. Protein: CASSQERGGETQYF.

This clonotype was seen at least ten times. The V gene is TRBV4-3, the J gene TRBJ2-7, with TRBD2 as a possible D gene (6 bases). The CDR3 contains 13 residues. The germline V gene encodes CDR1 LGHNA and CDR2 YSLEER. V gave up 5 bases and J gave up 3 bases, with 11 bases separating them. The DNA of the CDR3 is TGCGCCAGCAGCGTTGGACTAAGCTACGAGCAGTACTTC. It encodes CASSVGLSYEQYF.

This clonotype was found a few times. The V call is TRBV14, the J call TRBJ1-5; D remains ambiguous. Germline-derived CDR1 and CDR2 are SGHDN and FVKESK. With 6 bases removed from V and 0 bases from J, the gap between germline ends came to 15 bases. The CDR3 covers 16 residues. CDR3 sequence (DNA): TGTGCCAGCAGTGATCCGGGATTTAATAGCAATCAGCCCCAGCATTTT. Protein sequence: CASSDPGFNSNQPQHF.

V is TRBV9 and J is TRBJ2-1; TRBD2 matches at 9 bases. Germline CDR1 is SGDLS and CDR2 is YYNGEE. J gave up 5 bases and V 2 bases, and 2 bases lay outside the gene matches. The CDR3 consists of 14 residues. The CDR3 here is CASSVREGHNEQFF. The CDR3 DNA reads TGTGCCAGCAGCGTGCGGGAGGGCCACAATGAGCAGTTCTTC.

This sequence joins TRBV10-3 and TRBJ2-1; TRBD2 might be the D (6 bases). Between the trimmed V and J ends, which lost 4 bases and 3 bases, there was a span of 7 bases. CDR1 ENHRY and CDR2 SYGVKD come from the germline V gene. The CDR3 contains 13 residues. CDR3 DNA sequence: TGTGCCATCAGTGTGGGGGGCTACAATGAGCAGTTCTTC. It is translated as CAISVGGYNEQFF.

This clonotype has ten or more counts. A read error may produce the germline difference seen at one junction end. The chain is built from TRBV6-1 and TRBJ2-1; possibly TRBD2 for D (7 bases). CDR1 is MNHNS, CDR2 SASEGT, per germline. The CDR3 sequence is 15 residues long. This CDR3 is CASREGGAGRNEQFF. The CDR3 DNA follows: TGTGCCAGCAGGGAAGGGGGGGCAGGCCGTAATGAGCAGTTCTTC.

This clonotype was recorded many times. This chain uses TRBV2 with TRBJ1-2; D is ambiguous. Germline loops: CDR1 SNHLY, CDR2 FYNNEI. Between the trimmed V and J ends, which lost 1 base and 8 bases, there was a span of 14 bases. This CDR3 spans 14 amino acids. CDR3 region: CASSEDRTLGGYTF. In DNA form, the CDR3 reads TGTGCCAGCAGTGAAGATCGAACTCTAGGCGGCTACACCTTC. The whole variable domain, remainder taken from reference TRBV2 and TRBJ1-2, is EPEVTQTPSHQVTQMGQEVILRCVPISNHLYFYWYRQILGQKVEFLVSFYNNEISEKSEIFDDQFSVERPDGSNFTLKIRSTKLEDSAMYFCASSEDRTLGGYTFGSGTRLTVV.

V is TRBV27 and J is TRBJ2-5; 12 nucleotides align to TRBD1. V lost 3 bases, J lost 5 bases, and 4 bases stayed unmatched. Germline loops: CDR1 MNHEY, CDR2 SMNVEV (reference sequence). The CDR3 runs to 15 residues. In nucleotides, the CDR3 is TGTGCCAGCAGTTTCCGGGACAGGGGGCAGGAGACCCAGTACTTC. It yields the protein CASSFRDRGQETQYF.

This clonotype showed up many times. This rearrangement joins TRBV5-4 to TRBJ2-5, with unresolved D. The CDR3 spans 13 residues. Germline CDR1 is SGHNT and CDR2 is YYREEE (reference sequence). V was pared by 1 base and J by 5 bases, with 9 bases between. CDR3 sequence (DNA): TGTGCCAGCAGCTTGCAGTTCTCGGAGACCCAGTACTTC. Its translation: CASSLQFSETQYF.

There are a few counts of this clonotype. DNA for the CDR3: TGTGCCAGTAGTATCTCGGGTTGGGGGAGGGCCTCGGACGAGCAGTACTTC. Translating gives CASSISGWGRASDEQYF. This chain joins TRBV19 and TRBJ2-7; 7 bases are a match to TRBD2. Germline V gives CDR1 LNHDA, CDR2 SQIVND (reference sequence). The CDR3 contains 17 residues. Trimming took 3 bases from V and 5 from J; bases not matched to a gene: 16.

Concerning this clonotype itself: One base away lies a much larger clone, so this may be a sequencing read error. The chain combines TRBV15 with TRBJ2-3, with 9 nucleotides matching TRBD2. The CDR3 sequence is 16 residues long. The germline CDR1 and CDR2 sequences are LNHNV and YYDKDF (reference sequence). The CDR3 bases are TGTGCCACCAGCAGAGGGGCGGGAGGGCCCACAGATACGCGGTATTTT. Translating gives CATSRGAGGPTDTRYF.

In its sample, this clonotype was seen many times. The J gene is TRBJ2-4, the V gene TRBV28; the match to TRBD2 covers 13 bases. Germline V gene data show CDR1 as MDHEN and CDR2 as SYDVKM. The CDR3 contains 19 residues. Unmatched junction bases numbered 16, after V lost 8 bases and J lost 3 bases. The CDR3 loop is CASGLWGTSGIGDKNIQYF. Written as DNA, the CDR3 is TGTGCCAGCGGTCTCTGGGGGACTAGCGGGATTGGTGACAAAAACATTCAGTACTTC.

This clonotype has only a few counts. The chain joins TRBV5-1 to TRBJ1-6; tentatively, D is TRBD1 (5 bases). The CDR3 is 16 residues long. Germline V gives CDR1 SGHRS, CDR2 YFSETQ. Trimming shortened V by 4 bases and J by 6 bases, and 17 bases separated the two germline ends. The DNA for the CDR3 is TGCGCCAGCAGCCCGCCCGGCGGGGCTGGTAATTCACCCCTCCACTTT. It yields the protein CASSPPGGAGNSPLHF.

The chain links TRBV7-3 to TRBJ1-1, with 7 positions matching TRBD1. Trimming cost V 2 bases and J 4 bases; bases outside gene matches: 4. This CDR3 has 14 residues. CDR1 and CDR2 (germline): SGHTA, FQGTGA. The CDR3 sequence: CASSLSRGGTEAFF. The CDR3 nucleotides are TGTGCCAGCAGCTTATCCAGGGGGGGCACTGAAGCTTTCTTT.

The sample holds many counts of this clonotype. V usage is TRBV9 and J usage is TRBJ2-1; 9 bases match TRBD2. The trim removed 4 bases at V and 5 bases at J, leaving 10 bases unmatched. The CDR3 loop spans 16 amino acids. The V gene's germline CDR1 is SGDLS and CDR2 YYNGEE. The CDR3 DNA sequence: TGTGCCAGCAGCCCACGATTAGCGGGAGCGGACAATGAGCAGTTCTTC. Translation gives CASSPRLAGADNEQFF.

V is TRBV6-5 and J is TRBJ2-1; 10 bases line up with TRBD2. CDR1 and CDR2 (germline): MNHEY, SVGAGI. This CDR3 region has 15 residues. J was trimmed by 2 bases and V by 7 bases; bases with no gene match: 5. CDR3 in amino acids: CASIIAGGPYNEQFF. CDR3 in DNA: TGTGCCAGCATTATAGCGGGAGGACCCTACAATGAGCAGTTCTTC.

For the CDR3, the DNA is TGTGCCACCAGCAGAGATAGGGGGGGCAGAGGCTACACCTTC. Its protein is CATSRDRGGRGYTF. The chain recombines TRBV15 with TRBJ1-2; TRBD1 is a possible D gene (6 bases). Germline V lookup: CDR1 LNHNV, CDR2 YYDKDF (reference sequence). The V gene lost 0 bases and the J gene lost 8 bases, with 13 bases spanning the gap. The CDR3 contains 14 residues.

This clonotype was seen at least ten times. J is TRBJ2-3 and V is TRBV10-3; 8 positions agree with TRBD2. After removal of 5 bases from V and 2 bases from J, the junction contained 3 bases not matched to a gene. From germline, CDR1 is ENHRY and CDR2 SYGVKD. The CDR3 has 14 residues. CDR3 nucleotides: TGTGCCATCAGTATAGCGGGATCCACAGATACGCAGTATTTT. It yields the protein CAISIAGSTDTQYF.

This clonotype was counted between two and nine times. This rearrangement joins TRBV5-1 to TRBJ1-2, with D unclear. The ends were cut back, 0 bases at V and 5 bases at J, with 11 bases in the middle. The germline CDR1 and CDR2 sequences are SGHRS and YFSETQ. The CDR3 covers 14 residues. The CDR3 nucleotides read TGCGCCAGCAGCTTGGTGTCAGAAGAATATGGCTACACCTTC. This translates into CASSLVSEEYGYTF.